This T cell receptor beta chain came from a study of OX40 agonist ivuxolimab in advanced cancers. Turning to the overall study: Ivuxolimab was a fully human IgG2 agonistic monoclonal antibody targeting the costimulatory receptor OX40 (CD134). Intravenous ivuxolimab was administered to patients every 2 weeks at six dose levels: 0.01, 0.1, 0.3, 1.5, 3 and 10 mg/kg. Of the roughly 52 dose-escalation patients, hepatocellular carcinoma was present in about 20, melanoma in approximately 15, renal cell carcinoma in 9 and head and neck cancer in 9. A male proportion of roughly 80% and a mean age of around 60 years, ranging from roughly 20 to 80, were recorded for the dose-escalation cohort. Prior anti-PD-1, anti-PD-L1 or anti-CTLA-4 therapy was permitted, and approximately 41% of dose-escalation patients had received checkpoint inhibitors. Partial responses occurred in three dose-escalation patients, of whom one had hepatocellular carcinoma and two had cutaneous melanoma. The purpose of peripheral TCRbeta sequencing was to test whether ivuxolimab changed TCR sequence diversity and led to clonal T-cell expansion. The paper describes the monotherapy dose-escalation part (N of about 50 patients) of the phase I trial of ivuxolimab.

Study-wide conclusions, independent of this receptor: In the 0.1-3.0 mg/kg groups, partial responders had among the lowest normalized peripheral clonal expansion, particularly in CD8+ T cells. Low levels of normalized T-cell clonal expansion were also seen in some patients who did not respond. At doses of 0.1 to 3.0 mg/kg, clonal expansion of both CD4+ and CD8+ blood T cells was observed from baseline to week 6. Antigen specificity was not determined for the clonally expanded peripheral T cells. On average, CD8+ T cells showed more expanded clones than CD4+ T cells after ivuxolimab.

The CDR3 measures 15 amino acids from cysteine to phenylalanine. The retained sequence is limited to the CDR3, 45 bases, with the frame set at the first base. The junction shows trimming of 0 bases on V and 13 bases on J, plus 21 bases between the germline ends. Looking up the germline V gene yields CDR1 SGHAT and CDR2 FQNNGV. To sequence the TCRbeta CDR3 region, genomic DNA was isolated from the sorted cells. The immunoSEQ Assay was used for sequencing of TCRbeta CDR3 regions. Drawn from immuneACCESS, this table holds only the in-frame rearrangements with V and J called that TCRdb kept. Clones are partly lost; checked studies trace under half to an unresolved V gene and leave the rest unexplained. The sample has some 30,000 clones on record, 80% to 90% of them singletons. The ten largest clones capture around 20% of the sample. This clone was seen more than once but under ten times. Its antigen is not yet known. No clone much larger than this one lies a single base away; base qualities are absent.

The trial excluded patients who had a history of autoimmune disease or who were on systemic immunosuppression. Peripheral blood for TCR sequencing was collected from all dose cohorts at baseline, on cycle 4 day 1, and on cycle 7 day 1. The samples were taken from a phase I, first-in-human, multicenter, open-label dose-escalation trial of ivuxolimab. Adults with locally advanced or metastatic melanoma, renal cell, hepatocellular, or head and neck squamous cell carcinoma were enrolled in the trial. Before TCR sequencing, CD4+ T cells and CD8+ T cells from peripheral blood were sorted into separate populations.

The chain is encoded by TRBV11-2 joined to TRBJ1-2, with the D gene uncertain. This sample comprised CD4+ or CD8+ T cells sorted from blood, obtained in a trial of the OX40 agonist ivuxolimab. The sequence came from an adult with an advanced solid tumor such as melanoma, head and neck, liver or kidney cancer. The CDR3 region reads CASSLDGRGSFGRTF. The DNA is as follows: TGTGCCAGCAGCTTAGACGGCAGAGGAAGTTTTGGTCGCACCTTC.